This note documents a single T cell receptor beta chain sequence. Germline assignment: CDR1 DFQATT and CDR2 SNEGSKA (reference sequence). This CDR3 comprises 11 residues. The V end lost 0 bases, the J end lost 10 bases, and 10 bases lay between the germline ends. This specimen comes from a study of blood T cell repertoires in COVID-19. For the study at large: Acute and convalescent COVID-19 specimens originated in the United States, Italy and Spain. T cells, B-cell-depleted T cells, or PBMCs provided the cDNA or gDNA that served as material.

The assay was immunoSEQ multiplex PCR, and TCRdb's table has in-frame clones only and misses some. The sample lists under 200,000 clones; 65% to 90% were seen once. The source material was PBMCs or T cells enriched from blood (not recorded which). The chain is built from TRBV20-1 and TRBJ2-7; D is perhaps TRBD1 (6 bases). This receptor was obtained from an older woman with acute COVID-19. The CDR3 loop is CSAREDRSQYF. CDR3 nucleotides: TGCAGTGCTAGAGAGGACAGATCCCAGTACTTC.